The 2 T cell receptor beta chains below come from one sample, sequenced in a study of blood T cell repertoires in COVID-19 (dated by TCRdb to 2018 to 2020). The method was the immunoSEQ multiplex PCR assay. Entries here come from immuneACCESS through TCRdb and include only in-frame sequences with V and J called. Some clones fail to appear in such tables; in the studies checked, an unresolved V gene covers under half of the shortfall, and the cause of the remainder is unknown. Recorded for this sample are 170,000 or so clones; 90% of them occurred a single time. 0.53% of the sample is held by the ten biggest clonotypes. Material for sequencing was peripheral blood. Receptors originate from a man over 45 with acute or convalescent COVID-19.

The gene calls are TRBV9 and TRBJ2-7; D perhaps matches TRBD1 (5 bases). Germline V lookup: CDR1 SGDLS, CDR2 YYNGEE. There are 15 residues in the CDR3. Trimming took off 3 bases at V and 5 bases at J, with 18 bases between the two ends. CDR3 amino acids: CASSADSTIIHEQYF. The CDR3 nucleotides are TGTGCCAGCAGCGCCGACAGTACGATTATCCACGAGCAGTACTTC.

The rearrangement uses TRBV25-1 and TRBJ2-2; the match to TRBD1 covers 9 bases. From germline, CDR1 is MGHDK and CDR2 SYGVNS. The CDR3 totals 15 residues. Trimming removed 3 bases from V and 1 base from J; junction bases left unmatched: 0. Here the CDR3 DNA reads TGTGCCAGCAGTGAGGACAGGGGGAACACCGGGGAGCTGTTTTTT. It yields the protein CASSEDRGNTGELFF.